The rows below give T cell receptor beta chains drawn from one sample of a study of blood T cell repertoires in COVID-19. Data came from immunoSEQ multiplex PCR; TCRdb stores just in-frame clones and leaves some out. The sample has about 76,000 clones, 80% to 90% seen once; the top ten hold roughly a sixth. Source material: peripheral blood. The receptors shown here come from a human donor in a cohort sampled during active COVID-19. Both conserved end residues are part of each CDR3. A D gene is named only where the DNA matches it firmly. Clone size is given for some rows only: seen once, a few or many times, or a class if the clone is expanded.

v_gene	abundance	d_gene	j_gene	CDR3aa	CDR3nt
TRBV24-1	-	TRBD1	TRBJ1-1	CATSESGTGVGGTEAFF	TGTGCCACCAGTGAGTCCGGGACAGGGGTCGGAGGCACTGAAGCTTTCTTT
TRBV2	-	-	TRBJ2-1	CASMPSLAVNEQFF	TGTGCCAGCATGCCTTCGTTGGCGGTCAATGAGCAGTTCTTC
TRBV24-1	-	TRBD2	TRBJ2-3	CATSDATSGSTDTQYF	TGTGCCACCAGTGATGCGACTAGCGGGAGCACAGATACGCAGTATTTT
TRBV19	-	-	TRBJ1-5	CASSIQGWSNQPQHF	TGTGCCAGTAGTATACAGGGGTGGAGCAATCAGCCCCAGCATTTT
TRBV19	-	-	TRBJ2-2	CASSIRTKFTGELFF	TGTGCCAGTAGTATCCGGACAAAATTCACCGGGGAGCTGTTTTTT
TRBV4-1	-	-	TRBJ1-6	CASSPGAPRQHPSPLHF	TGCGCCAGCAGCCCGGGTGCCCCACGACAGCACCCATCACCCCTCCACTTT
TRBV6-5	-	-	TRBJ1-2	CASDLIQGAYGYTF	TGTGCCAGCGACCTTATACAGGGAGCCTATGGCTACACCTTC
TRBV2	-	-	TRBJ2-5	CASSPQETQYF	TGTGCCAGCAGTCCTCAAGAGACCCAGTACTTC
TRBV5-1	-	-	TRBJ1-3	CASSLVGLGAESGNTIYF	TGCGCCAGCAGCTTGGTTGGGCTGGGGGCTGAATCAGGAAACACCATATATTTT
TRBV6-5	-	TRBD1	TRBJ2-7	CASLDRAKNEQYF	TGTGCCAGCCTGGACAGGGCCAAGAACGAGCAGTACTTC
TRBV3-1/TRBV3-2	once	TRBD1	TRBJ1-1	CASSQVQGQGRNTEAFF	TGTGCCAGCAGCCAAGTGCAAGGACAGGGGCGGAACACTGAAGCTTTCTTT
TRBV11-1	-	-	TRBJ1-2	CASSLLSRDGYTF	TGTGCCAGCAGCTTATTATCCAGGGATGGCTACACCTTC
TRBV4-3	-	TRBD2	TRBJ2-3	CASSQESRGSTDTQYF	TGCGCCAGCAGCCAAGAGTCGCGGGGGTCGACAGATACGCAGTATTTT
TRBV19	-	TRBD2	TRBJ2-2	CASSIPSWSGRLTGELFF	TGTGCCAGTAGTATCCCCAGTTGGAGCGGGAGGCTCACCGGGGAGCTGTTTTTT
TRBV5-1	-	TRBD2	TRBJ2-7	CASSFQRGSHEQYF	TGCGCCAGCAGCTTCCAGCGGGGGTCCCACGAGCAGTACTTC
TRBV6-2/TRBV6-3	-	TRBD2	TRBJ2-1	CASSRLAGGFYNEQFF	TGTGCCAGCAGCCGACTAGCGGGGGGGTTCTACAATGAGCAGTTCTTC
TRBV9	-	TRBD2	TRBJ2-2	CASSVGAGPNTGELFF	TGTGCCAGCAGCGTAGGAGCGGGGCCGAACACCGGGGAGCTGTTTTTT
TRBV5-4	-	TRBD2	TRBJ2-7	CASSPGTSLLGEQYF	TGTGCCAGCAGCCCCGGGACTAGCTTACTTGGCGAGCAGTACTTC
TRBV10-3	-	TRBD1	TRBJ2-3	CAIRRTGYTDTQYF	TGTGCCATCAGGCGGACAGGGTACACAGATACGCAGTATTTT
TRBV28	once	TRBD1	TRBJ1-1	CASTQPGQGVNF	TGTGCCAGCACCCAGCCGGGACAGGGAGTTAACTTT
TRBV11-3	-	TRBD2	TRBJ2-5	CASSSLSSGGVETQYF	TGTGCCAGCAGCTCCCTCTCTAGCGGGGGTGTTGAGACCCAGTACTTC
TRBV21-1	-	-	TRBJ1-5	CASSNTGDGNQPQHF	TGTGCCAGCAGCAACACAGGGGACGGCAATCAGCCCCAGCATTTT
TRBV12-3/TRBV12-4	-	-	TRBJ1-5	CASSFSSNQPQHF	TGTGCCAGCAGTTTTAGCAGCAATCAGCCCCAGCATTTT
TRBV28	-	TRBD2	TRBJ2-2	CASRTSGRAGTGELFF	TGTGCCAGCAGGACTAGCGGGAGGGCGGGCACCGGGGAGCTGTTTTTT
TRBV6-6	-	TRBD1	TRBJ2-3	CASSLARGSSTDTQYF	TGTGCCAGCAGTTTGGCCAGGGGGTCTAGCACAGATACGCAGTATTTT